The sequence of this TCR beta chain was determined in a study of blood T cell repertoires in COVID-19. About the research overall: Samples taken during acute and convalescent COVID-19 were collected in the United States, Italy and Spain. Sources were T cells, B-cell-depleted T cells, or PBMCs; the material itself was cDNA or gDNA.

The CDR3 length is 15 residues. V shed 0 bases and J 5 bases; nucleotides not matched to a gene: 4. Per the germline V gene, CDR1 is ENHRY and CDR2 is SYGVKD. The authors' processing: Estimated nucleated cell counts came from reference gene primer amplification. Sequencing used immunoSEQ multiplex PCR; TCRdb keeps in-frame clones, though not all of them. V and J calls and clone size are as listed in that table; D and trimming were resolved from the DNA. The data show approximately 250,000 clones, 85% seen once. Sequencing used peripheral blood. The receptor was isolated from a woman aged 55-70 years with active or convalescent COVID-19. The chain is built from TRBV10-3 and TRBJ2-5, with TRBD1 matching 9 bases. The CDR3 here is CAISESTGGWETQYF. The CDR3 DNA reads TGTGCCATCAGTGAGTCAACAGGGGGCTGGGAGACCCAGTACTTC.